Following are 30 T cell receptor beta chains from one sample sequenced in a study of CD8 T cells in ankylosing spondylitis (dated by TCRdb to 2017 to 2019). Points the paper makes about the study in general: A TCR beta motif of several highly homologous amino acid variants appeared characteristic of blood from ankylosing spondylitis patients.

The method was 5' RACE. Sequencer: Illumina HiSeq 2500. TCRdb handled the public reads itself, with Q25 trimming in fastp and clone calling in MiXCR, and kept productive beta chains. Under each unique CDR3 protein, matching rows form one entry showing the most common genes and DNA. For this sample there are 250,000 to 350,000 distinct CDR3 sequences; approximately 8% appear just once. The biggest ten clones account for roughly 15% of the sample. No antigen has been assigned to these receptors. The sample comprised blood, either unsorted or a sorted T cell fraction (not recorded which). The receptors shown here come from a male donor with ankylosing spondylitis.

This clonotype was recorded many times. The chain is built from TRBV7-2 and TRBJ2-1; tentative D call: TRBD1 (5 bases). The CDR3 length is 13 residues. Germline CDR1 SGHTA, CDR2 FQGNSA. Trimming removed 3 bases from V and 8 bases from J, with 11 bases in between. CDR3 nucleotide sequence: TGTGCCAGCAGCTTTCTCAGGGTCTATGAGCAGTTCTTC. Translated, it gives CASSFLRVYEQFF.

The J gene is TRBJ2-2, the V gene TRBV11-2; no clear D. Germline loops: CDR1 SGHAT, CDR2 FQNNGV. CDR3 size: 12 residues. Deletions cut 3 bases from V and 7 bases from J, with 6 bases between. The CDR3 region has the DNA TGTGCCAGCAGCTTGGAACTCGGGGAGCTGTTTTTT. Protein product: CASSLELGELFF.

The chain carries TRBV10-3 and TRBJ2-1, with 8 nucleotides matching TRBD2. V lost 3 bases and J lost 4; bases outside the gene matches: 5. There are 15 residues in the CDR3. Germline CDR1 is ENHRY and CDR2 is SYGVKD. CDR3 nucleotide sequence: TGTGCCATCAGTGAAAGCGGGAGAGGTTACAATGAGCAGTTCTTC. Its protein product is CAISESGRGYNEQFF.

The CDR3 nucleotides read TGTGCCAGCAGCCCCGGGGACGGGGGCCCGGGGGAGACCCAGTACTTC. This translates into CASSPGDGGPGETQYF. The rearrangement links TRBV28 to TRBJ2-5; tentatively, D is TRBD1 or TRBD2 (6 bases each). Germline lookup yields CDR1 MDHEN and CDR2 SYDVKM. The CDR3 is 16 residues long. V shed 6 bases and J shed 5 bases, with 22 bases lying between them.

V is TRBV7-9 and J is TRBJ1-4; 8 bases agree with TRBD1. The CDR3 has 15 amino acids. Looked up from germline, CDR1 is SEHNR and CDR2 is FQNEAQ (reference sequence). V lost 5 bases to trimming and J lost 4 bases; unmatched junction nucleotides: 6. The CDR3 bases are TGTGCCAGCAGCCCCCCGACAGGGGTTAATGAAAAACTGTTTTTT. This translates into CASSPPTGVNEKLFF.

J is TRBJ2-5 and V is TRBV20-1, with D hard to call. V was trimmed by 1 base and J by 1 base, leaving 10 bases between them. The CDR3 contains 14 residues. Germline CDR1 DFQATT, CDR2 SNEGSKA (reference sequence). The DNA of the CDR3 is TGCAGTGCTAGAGTGTGGCGGCCCCAAGAGACCCAGTACTTC. It yields the protein CSARVWRPQETQYF.

This clonotype has a count of ten or more. The J gene is TRBJ1-2, the V gene TRBV12-3 or TRBV12-4; D might be TRBD1 (5 bases). The CDR3 is made up of 13 amino acids. V was trimmed by 6 bases and J by 4 bases, leaving 12 bases between them. CDR3 in DNA: TGTGCCAGCAGCCCCAGGGAGAGCTATGGCTACACCTTC. Amino acid sequence: CASSPRESYGYTF.

This clonotype has at least ten counts. The chain is built from TRBV15 and TRBJ2-4; D is unclear. The CDR3 extends over 15 amino acids. Trimming shortened V by 2 bases and J by 2 bases, and 10 bases separated the two germline ends. Germline V gives CDR1 LNHNV, CDR2 YYDKDF (reference sequence). DNA for the CDR3: TGTGCCACCAGCAGACAGTTTCTTCCCAAAAACATTCAGTACTTC. It yields the protein CATSRQFLPKNIQYF.

This clonotype was detected ten times or more. The rearrangement links TRBV11-2 to TRBJ1-1; D not certain. Per germline, CDR1 SGHAT and CDR2 FQNNGV. The length of the CDR3 is 13 residues. V shed 3 bases and J shed 4 bases, with 9 bases lying between them. In nucleotides, the CDR3 is TGTGCCAGCAGCTTTGGGGTGGGCACTGAAGCTTTCTTT. Amino acid sequence: CASSFGVGTEAFF.

This clonotype was counted ten times or more. V is TRBV20-1 and J is TRBJ2-2, with D possibly matching TRBD2 (6 bases). The CDR3 covers 16 residues. Germline CDR1 DFQATT, CDR2 SNEGSKA (reference sequence). V was shortened by 1 base and J by 1 base, with 13 bases between the two germline ends. The CDR3: CSARAPGTLNTGELFF. Written as DNA, the CDR3 is TGCAGTGCTAGAGCTCCCGGGACTCTGAACACCGGGGAGCTGTTTTTT.

This clonotype was observed a handful of times. The V and J genes are TRBV6-2 or TRBV6-3 and TRBJ1-2; D perhaps matches TRBD1 (5 bases). The CDR3 covers 13 residues. Germline V gene data show CDR1 as MNHEY and CDR2 as SVGEGT. Trimming took off 5 bases at V and 5 bases at J, with 12 bases between the two ends. The CDR3 region is CASSQEGWYGYTF. The CDR3 bases are TGTGCCAGCAGTCAAGAGGGGTGGTATGGCTACACCTTC.

The table lists this clonotype with a few counts. The V call is TRBV20-1, the J call TRBJ2-7; D not certain. Trimming cost V 7 bases and J 5 bases, with 15 bases left between them. The CDR3 is 12 residues long. In germline, CDR1 is DFQATT, CDR2 SNEGSKA (reference sequence). The CDR3 sequence: CSVLGASDEQYF. CDR3 DNA sequence: TGCAGTGTGCTTGGCGCGAGTGACGAGCAGTACTTC.

This clonotype has at least ten counts. The CDR3 DNA reads TGCGCCAGCAGCCAAGATATTCCGATGGACAATGAGCAGTTCTTC. Its protein product is CASSQDIPMDNEQFF. The chain recombines TRBV4-3 with TRBJ2-1; D is undetermined. The CDR3 runs 15 residues. Germline loops: CDR1 LGHNA, CDR2 YSLEER. With 0 bases removed from V and 5 bases from J, the gap between germline ends came to 11 bases.

There are many counts of this clonotype. V usage is TRBV12-3 or TRBV12-4 and J usage is TRBJ1-2, with 7 bases matching TRBD1. With V trimmed by 3 bases and J by 4 bases, 11 bases remained unmatched. The CDR3 is made up of 16 amino acids. Written as DNA, the CDR3 is TGTGCCAGCAGTTTCGGGACAGTCACTAACGGCTATGGCTACACCTTC. It encodes CASSFGTVTNGYGYTF.

This chain joins TRBV25-1 and TRBJ2-5, with D perhaps being TRBD1 or TRBD2 (5 bases each). The germline gives CDR1 MGHDK, CDR2 SYGVNS. The CDR3 has 15 amino acids. V shed 5 bases and J shed 5 bases, with 18 bases lying between them. DNA for the CDR3: TGTGCCAGCAGTATACCTGCTGGGGGTCGGGAGACCCAGTACTTC. It yields the protein CASSIPAGGRETQYF.

This clonotype was seen ten or more times. This chain connects TRBV29-1 to TRBJ2-3; 7 nucleotides match TRBD2. The V segment lost 4 bases and the J segment 0 bases; nucleotides outside the gene matches: 1. CDR3 length: 13 amino acids. Germline lookup yields CDR1 SQVTM and CDR2 ANQGSEA. The CDR3: CSVGGRSTDTQYF. CDR3 sequence (DNA): TGCAGCGTTGGCGGGAGAAGCACAGATACGCAGTATTTT.

This clonotype has just a few counts. This chain joins TRBV12-5 and TRBJ2-1, with 9 positions matching TRBD2. The ends lost 5 bases at V and 6 bases at J; junction bases unmatched: 20. Per germline, CDR1 LGHNT and CDR2 FRNRAP. CDR3 length: 19 residues. DNA of the CDR3: TGTGCTAGTGGTCCGGATACCTCGCTGGGTAGCGGGAGCCTCAATGAGCAGTTCTTC. It is translated as CASGPDTSLGSGSLNEQFF.

The chain has TRBV9 and TRBJ2-3; D gene ambiguous. The germline V gene encodes CDR1 SGDLS and CDR2 YYNGEE. Trimming cost V 3 bases and J 8 bases, with 10 bases left between them. This CDR3 has 12 amino acids. The CDR3, as DNA: TGTGCCAGCAGCGGATTGACCAGTACGCAGTATTTT. This codes for CASSGLTSTQYF.

This clonotype was recorded a few times. The rearrangement links TRBV12-3 or TRBV12-4 to TRBJ2-7; unclear D gene. This CDR3 is 13 amino acids long. V was clipped by 4 bases and J by 4 bases, with 11 bases between them. CDR3 coding DNA: TGTGCCAGCAGTTGGAGTCCTTCATACGAGCAGTACTTC. Translated: CASSWSPSYEQYF.

This clonotype was seen a handful of times. This sequence joins TRBV25-1 and TRBJ2-2; the match to TRBD2 covers 7 bases. Germline trimming cut 6 bases from V and 9 bases from J; bases unmatched to any gene: 16. This CDR3 region has 16 residues. The germline V gene has CDR1 MGHDK and CDR2 SYGVNS. The CDR3 DNA follows: TGTGCCAGCAGACCCATCAGGAGGCGGGAGCGGAGGGAGCTGTTTTTT. Its protein product is CASRPIRRRERRELFF.

The chain is built from TRBV20-1 and TRBJ2-1; 11 nucleotides line up with TRBD2. V lost 0 bases to trimming and J lost 9 bases; unmatched junction nucleotides: 13. This CDR3 is built from 17 residues. Germline V gives CDR1 DFQATT, CDR2 SNEGSKA (reference sequence). CDR3 region: CSARDGRLAGSKAEQFF. The CDR3, as DNA: TGCAGTGCTAGAGATGGTCGACTAGCGGGAAGTAAGGCTGAGCAGTTCTTC.

The sample holds many counts of this clonotype. V and J are TRBV12-3 or TRBV12-4 and TRBJ2-1, with TRBD2 matching 10 bases. Losses at the gene ends were 5 bases for V and 5 bases for J; bases not matched to a gene: 3. The CDR3 consists of 14 residues. The CDR3 sequence: CASSTLAGNNEQFF. For the CDR3, the DNA is TGTGCCAGCAGTACACTAGCGGGAAACAATGAGCAGTTCTTC.

This clonotype was seen a few times. This rearrangement joins TRBV5-1 to TRBJ1-5; D is undetermined. The CDR3 is made up of 14 amino acids. V lost 1 base and J 6 bases, leaving 11 bases between the germline ends. CDR1 is SGHRS and CDR2 is YFSETQ in the germline V gene. In DNA, the CDR3 is TGCGCCAGCAGCTTGTCCGGGAGGACTCAGCCCCAGCATTTT. Its translation is CASSLSGRTQPQHF.

This sequence joins TRBV20-1 and TRBJ2-7, with 10 nucleotides matching TRBD1. Per germline, CDR1 DFQATT and CDR2 SNEGSKA (reference sequence). This CDR3 spans 14 amino acids. J was trimmed by 2 bases and V by 5 bases; bases with no gene match: 6. This chain's CDR3 is CSAETGQGTYEQYF. The CDR3 nucleotides are TGCAGTGCTGAGACGGGACAGGGGACCTACGAGCAGTACTTC.

This clonotype was seen a few times. V is TRBV24-1 and J is TRBJ2-4; D not resolved. V was trimmed by 5 bases and J by 0 bases, leaving 16 bases between them. This CDR3 spans 17 amino acids. Germline assignment: CDR1 KGHDR and CDR2 SFDVKD. The CDR3 protein is CATSAPTGTIAKNIQYF. The DNA for the CDR3 is TGTGCCACCAGTGCTCCCACTGGAACGATAGCCAAAAACATTCAGTACTTC.

The chain has TRBV4-3 and TRBJ1-1; 9 nucleotides line up with TRBD1. V was clipped by 3 bases and J by 4 bases; unmatched bases: 6. The CDR3 runs 15 residues. CDR1 is LGHNA and CDR2 is YSLEER in the germline V gene. The CDR3 coding sequence is TGCGCCAGCAGCCATTACAGGGGGCAGGGCACTGAAGCTTTCTTT. This translates into CASSHYRGQGTEAFF.

This clonotype was found many times. The rearrangement links TRBV5-6 to TRBJ1-1, with 7 bases fitting TRBD1. V was pared by 4 bases and J by 0 bases, with 6 bases of the junction left unmatched. The V gene's germline CDR1 is SGHDT and CDR2 YYEEEE. The CDR3 totals 15 residues. In DNA, the CDR3 is TGTGCCAGCAGCAGGGTCGGGACAGTGAACACTGAAGCTTTCTTT. Protein sequence: CASSRVGTVNTEAFF.

This clonotype was detected only a few times. J is TRBJ2-7 and V is TRBV20-1; no reliable D call. The CDR3 covers 11 residues. Germline V CDR1 and CDR2: DFQATT, SNEGSKA (reference sequence). V shed 4 bases and J shed 6 bases, with 10 bases lying between them. The CDR3 is CSAKRTTEQYF. Here the CDR3 DNA reads TGCAGTGCTAAACGAACAACCGAGCAGTACTTC.

The gene calls are TRBV4-1 and TRBJ2-7, with D possibly TRBD1 on 5 matching bases. The CDR3 length is 16 residues. Trimming shortened V by 1 base and J by 4 bases, and 17 bases separated the two germline ends. The V gene's germline CDR1 is MGHRA and CDR2 YSYEKL. CDR3 DNA sequence: TGCGCCAGCAGCCAAGGGGTTTCAGGGATCTTTTACGAGCAGTACTTC. This sequence encodes CASSQGVSGIFYEQYF.

This clonotype was seen a handful of times. V gene TRBV29-1 combines with J gene TRBJ1-5, with 9 bases fitting TRBD1. Losses at the gene ends were 5 bases for V and 6 bases for J; bases not matched to a gene: 5. Germline CDR1 is SQVTM and CDR2 is ANQGSEA. This CDR3 has 13 residues. The CDR3 here is CSVKQGAGQPQHF. DNA of the CDR3: TGCAGCGTTAAACAGGGGGCTGGTCAGCCCCAGCATTTT.